The following is a TCR beta chain sequence with its context. The entry originates in a study of T cell responses to AZD1222 COVID-19 vaccine. V lost 4 bases and J lost 9, with 10 bases in between. This CDR3 comprises 12 residues. The germline gives CDR1 SGHDN, CDR2 FVKESK. Repertoires were generated with immunoSEQ multiplex PCR, while TCRdb's copy carries only in-frame clones and drops some. The table lists some 130,000 clones, roughly 90% of them singletons. The V and J genes are TRBV14 and TRBJ1-5; no clear D. The source of this sequence is an adult in good health. The starting material was peripheral blood, obtained on day 0 of AZD1222 vaccination. CDR3 DNA: TGTGCCAGCAGCCCTTCACGGGGGCCCCAGCATTTT. As protein: CASSPSRGPQHF. The complete variable domain, with remaining parts taken from reference TRBV14 and TRBJ1-5, reads EAGVTQFPSHSVIEKGQTVTLRCDPISGHDNLYWYRRVMGKEIKFLLHFVKESKQDESGMPNNRFLAERTGGTYSTLKVQPAELEDSGVYFCASSPSRGPQHFGDGTRLSIL.